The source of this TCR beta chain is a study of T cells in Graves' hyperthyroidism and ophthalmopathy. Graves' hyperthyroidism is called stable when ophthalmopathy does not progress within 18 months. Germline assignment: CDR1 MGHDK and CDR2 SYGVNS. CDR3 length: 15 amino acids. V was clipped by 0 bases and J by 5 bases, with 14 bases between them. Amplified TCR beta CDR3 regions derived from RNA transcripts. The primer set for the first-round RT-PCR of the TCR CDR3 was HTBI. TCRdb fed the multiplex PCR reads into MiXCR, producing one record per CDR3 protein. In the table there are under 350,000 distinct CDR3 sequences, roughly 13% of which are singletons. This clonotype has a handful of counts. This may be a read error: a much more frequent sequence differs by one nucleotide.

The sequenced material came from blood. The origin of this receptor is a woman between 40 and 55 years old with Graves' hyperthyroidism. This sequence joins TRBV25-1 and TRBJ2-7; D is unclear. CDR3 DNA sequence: TGTGCCAGCAGTGAATATCGTGTGGTACTCGACGAGCAGTACTTC. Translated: CASSEYRVVLDEQYF.